Listed below are T cell receptor beta chains from one sample, sequenced in a study of OX40 agonist ivuxolimab in advanced cancers. Profiling relied on immunoSEQ multiplex PCR, and the TCRdb table lists in-frame clones only, not all of them. The repertoire holds fewer than 55,000 clones, with around 81% as singletons. Material: CD4+ or CD8+ T cells sorted from blood, obtained in a trial of the OX40 agonist ivuxolimab. Receptors originate from an adult with an advanced solid tumor such as melanoma, head and neck, liver or kidney cancer. The CDR3 runs from the conserved cysteine through the conserved F or W. D genes are given only for firm matches. Rows may omit the clone size; those that give it use once, few, many or a size class.

d_call	v_call	clone_size	j_call	cdr3_nt	cdr3_aa
TRBD1	TRBV11-2	.	TRBJ2-3	TGTGCCAGCAGCCCGACAGGGGGCAAAGATACGCAGTATTTT	CASSPTGGKDTQYF
.	TRBV28	once	TRBJ2-4	TGTGCCAGCAGCACGCCGGAGGTGGGGGGAGCCAAAAACATTCAGTACTTC	CASSTPEVGGAKNIQYF
.	TRBV6-1	few	TRBJ2-5	TGTGCCAGCAGTGAAGGGGGGGAGGGGACAGTCCAAGAGACCCAGTACTTC	CASSEGGEGTVQETQYF
.	TRBV6-1	once	TRBJ2-6	TGTGCCAGCAGTGACGAGGGGCAGGGAAGCTCTGGGGCCAACGTCCTGACTTTC	CASSDEGQGSSGANVLTF
.	TRBV29-1	.	TRBJ2-2	TGCAGCGTTGAGGGCACCGGGGAGCTGTTTTTT	CSVEGTGELFF
TRBD1	TRBV6-5	.	TRBJ1-1	TGTGCCAGCAGTTACGACAGGGGGACTGAAGCTTTCTTT	CASSYDRGTEAFF
TRBD1	TRBV5-6	few	TRBJ1-2	TGTGCCAGCAGCTGGTCCGGGACAGCCCTACTTAACTATGGCTACACCTTC	CASSWSGTALLNYGYTF
.	TRBV5-4	.	TRBJ1-1	TGTGCCAGCAGCCTAGGGTACGAGGTAGCCACTGAAGCTTTCTTT	CASSLGYEVATEAFF
.	TRBV29-1	.	TRBJ2-3	TGCAGCGTTGAGTCCGGGACGGCGGGCTTCGCAGATACGCAGTATTTT	CSVESGTAGFADTQYF
TRBD1	TRBV5-5	.	TRBJ1-6	TGTGCCAGCAGCCCGACAGGGTCCGCTAATTCACCCCTCCACTTT	CASSPTGSANSPLHF
TRBD1	TRBV19	.	TRBJ1-2	TGTGCCAGTGGTTACCCGGGACAGTCATATGGCTACACCTTC	CASGYPGQSYGYTF
.	TRBV7-8	.	TRBJ1-1	TGTGCCAGCAGCTTTTCCGGACGTGAAGCTTTCTTT	CASSFSGREAFF
.	TRBV4-3	.	TRBJ1-4	TGCGCCAGCAGCCCGGGGTCAACTAATGAAAAACTGTTTTTT	CASSPGSTNEKLFF
TRBD1	TRBV7-2	.	TRBJ1-5	TGTGCCAGCAGCCCAGGGACAGGGATGATAGAAGGCAATCAGCCCCAGCATTTT	CASSPGTGMIEGNQPQHF
.	TRBV11-2	.	TRBJ2-1	TGTGCCAGCAGCCAAGCACGAACCTACAATGAGCAGTTCTTC	CASSQARTYNEQFF
TRBD2	TRBV7-6	.	TRBJ2-2	TGTGCCAGCAGCTTAGCCGTAACTAGCGGGACACAAGATAACACCGGGGAGCTGTTTTTT	CASSLAVTSGTQDNTGELFF
.	TRBV30	.	TRBJ2-7	TGTGCCTCCACCAGGGTAGACTACGAGCAGTACTTC	CASTRVDYEQYF
.	TRBV2	few	TRBJ2-2	TGTGCCAGCGTGGTGGGATCGAACACCGGGGAGCTGTTTTTT	CASVVGSNTGELFF
TRBD1	TRBV5-5	.	TRBJ2-1	TGTGCCAGCAGCCTATGGACAGGGGTTTCTAATGAGCAGTTCTTC	CASSLWTGVSNEQFF
TRBD1	TRBV7-2	.	TRBJ2-7	TGTGCCAGCAGCGTAGGACAGGGAAGCTACGAGCAGTACTTC	CASSVGQGSYEQYF
.	TRBV5-5	.	TRBJ1-1	TGTGCCAGCAGCTTGTCAGGAGCTACGGCAAGCACTGAAGCTTTCTTT	CASSLSGATASTEAFF
.	TRBV7-9	.	TRBJ2-1	TGTGCCAGCAGCTTAGATTCGACGATCAACAATGAGCAGTTCTTC	CASSLDSTINNEQFF
.	TRBV2	few	TRBJ1-1	TGTGCCAGCAGCGCGACAGTGAACACTGAAGCTTTCTTT	CASSATVNTEAFF
TRBD2	TRBV2	few	TRBJ2-3	TGTGCCAGCAATGTAGCGGGGGGCACAGATACGCAGTATTTT	CASNVAGGTDTQYF